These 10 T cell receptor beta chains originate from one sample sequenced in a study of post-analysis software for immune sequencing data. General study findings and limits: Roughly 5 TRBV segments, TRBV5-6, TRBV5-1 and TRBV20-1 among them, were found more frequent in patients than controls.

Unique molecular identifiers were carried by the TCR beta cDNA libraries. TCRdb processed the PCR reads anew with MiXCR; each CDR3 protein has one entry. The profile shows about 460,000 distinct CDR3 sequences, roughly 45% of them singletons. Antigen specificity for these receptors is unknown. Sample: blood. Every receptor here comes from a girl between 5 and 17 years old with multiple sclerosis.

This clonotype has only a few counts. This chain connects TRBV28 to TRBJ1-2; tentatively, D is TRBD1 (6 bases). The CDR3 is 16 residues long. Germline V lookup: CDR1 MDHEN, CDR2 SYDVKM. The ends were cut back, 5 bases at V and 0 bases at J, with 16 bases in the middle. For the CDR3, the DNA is TGTGCCAGCAGTCCTCAGCTGGGACACACTAACTATGGCTACACCTTC. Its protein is CASSPQLGHTNYGYTF.

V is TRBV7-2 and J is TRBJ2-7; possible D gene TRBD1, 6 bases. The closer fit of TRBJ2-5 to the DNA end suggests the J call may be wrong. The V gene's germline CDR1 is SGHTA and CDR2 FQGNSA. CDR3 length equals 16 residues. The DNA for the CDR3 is TGTGCCAGCAGCTTAGGGGACCCGAGGGGGTCGGAGACCCAGTACTTC. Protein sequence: CASSLGDPRGSETQYF.

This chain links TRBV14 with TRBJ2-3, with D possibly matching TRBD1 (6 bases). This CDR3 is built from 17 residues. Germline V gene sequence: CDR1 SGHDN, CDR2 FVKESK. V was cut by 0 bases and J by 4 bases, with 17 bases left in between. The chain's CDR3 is CASSQDRDRSGADTQYF. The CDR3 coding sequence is TGTGCCAGCAGCCAAGATCGAGACAGGTCAGGAGCAGATACGCAGTATTTT.

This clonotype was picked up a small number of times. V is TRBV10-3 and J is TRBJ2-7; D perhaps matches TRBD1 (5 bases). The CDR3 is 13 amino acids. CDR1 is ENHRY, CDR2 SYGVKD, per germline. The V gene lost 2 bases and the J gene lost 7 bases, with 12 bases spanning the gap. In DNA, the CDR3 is TGTGCCATCAGTGAGGGGCAGGGCGAGGAGCAGTACTTC. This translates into CAISEGQGEEQYF.

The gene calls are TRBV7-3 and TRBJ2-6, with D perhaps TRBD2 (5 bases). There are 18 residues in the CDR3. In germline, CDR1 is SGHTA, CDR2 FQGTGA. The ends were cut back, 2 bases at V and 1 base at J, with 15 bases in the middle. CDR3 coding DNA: TGTGCCAGCAGCTTATCGGCTAGCTATCGGTCTGGGGCCAACGTCCTGACTTTC. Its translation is CASSLSASYRSGANVLTF.

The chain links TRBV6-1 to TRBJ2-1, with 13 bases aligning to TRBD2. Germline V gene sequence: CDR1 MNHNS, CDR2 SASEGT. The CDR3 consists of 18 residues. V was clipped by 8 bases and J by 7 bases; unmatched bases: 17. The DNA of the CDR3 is TGTGCCAGCTCCCCCAAAAAAAAACTAGCGGGAGGGCCGAATGAGCAGTTCTTC. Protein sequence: CASSPKKKLAGGPNEQFF.

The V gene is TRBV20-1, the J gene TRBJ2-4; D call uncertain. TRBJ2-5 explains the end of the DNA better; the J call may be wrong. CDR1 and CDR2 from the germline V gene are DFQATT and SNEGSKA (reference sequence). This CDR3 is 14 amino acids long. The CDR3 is CSAPEWVTRETQYF. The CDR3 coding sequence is TGCAGTGCTCCTGAATGGGTGACAAGGGAGACCCAGTACTTC.

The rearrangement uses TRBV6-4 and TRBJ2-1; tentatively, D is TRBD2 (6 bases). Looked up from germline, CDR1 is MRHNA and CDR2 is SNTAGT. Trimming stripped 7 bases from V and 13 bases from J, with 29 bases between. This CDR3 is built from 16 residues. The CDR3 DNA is TGTGCCAGCACCCAGGACGCGGGAACCGTCACAATGAAACAGTTCTTC. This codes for CASTQDAGTVTMKQFF.

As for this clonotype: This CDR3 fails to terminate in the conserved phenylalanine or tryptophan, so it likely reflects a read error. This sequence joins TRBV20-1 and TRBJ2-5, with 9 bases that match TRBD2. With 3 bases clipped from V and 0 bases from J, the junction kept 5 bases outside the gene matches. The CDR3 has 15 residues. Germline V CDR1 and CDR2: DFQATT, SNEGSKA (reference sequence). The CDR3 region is CSARKLAGYQETQYC. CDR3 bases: TGCAGTGCTAGGAAGCTAGCGGGGTACCAAGAGACCCAGTACTGC.

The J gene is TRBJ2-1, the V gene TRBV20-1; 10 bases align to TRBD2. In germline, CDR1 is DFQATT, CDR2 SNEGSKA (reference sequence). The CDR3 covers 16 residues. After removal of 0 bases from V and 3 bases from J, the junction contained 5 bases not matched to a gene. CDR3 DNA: TGCAGTGCTAGAGACAGCGGGAGGGCCGACTACAATGAGCAGTTCTTC. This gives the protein CSARDSGRADYNEQFF.